This TCR beta chain was profiled in a study of blood T cells in healthy people across ages. Per germline, CDR1 SGDLS and CDR2 YYNGEE. The CDR3 loop spans 14 amino acids. Deletions cut 3 bases from V and 0 bases from J, with 7 bases between. This clonotype was recorded once. Primers used in a second PCR of about 7 to 12 cycles were a sample-barcoded 5' primer and a J-beta primer mix. TCRdb called the 5' RACE reads again in MiXCR, with one record for every CDR3 protein. The table shows approximately 1.5 million distinct CDR3 sequences, with roughly a third occurring only once. The rearrangement uses TRBV9 and TRBJ1-5, with D unclear. The sequence was obtained from a woman aged 25 to 45 in good health. Sequenced input: blood. Here the CDR3 DNA reads TGTGCCAGCAGCGCCGATTATAGCAATCAGCCCCAGCATTTT. Amino acid sequence: CASSADYSNQPQHF. The full variable domain, rest sourced from reference TRBV9 and TRBJ1-5, is DSGVTQTPKHLITATGQRVTLRCSPRSGDLSVYWYQQSLDQGLQFLIQYYNGEERAKGNILERFSAQQFPDLHSELNLSSLELGDSALYFCASSADYSNQPQHFGDGTRLSIL.